This T cell receptor (beta chain) is from a study of shared clonotypes between healthy human individuals (dated by TCRdb to 2018 to 2021). About the full investigation: A couple of women and a few men aged 18 to 49 years were included in the cohort. For each donor, CD4 naive and CD4 memory were each given three plates, CD8 naive was given two plates, and CD8 memory was given one plate. To estimate repertoire size and how much clonotypes are shared between individuals, the study performed deep sequencing of blood TCR repertoires from roughly five healthy adults. Libraries were prepared and TCR repertoires were sequenced by different laboratories using diverse techniques, in order to increase sequencing depth and limit assay-specific biases. Between about 0.9 and 8.9 billion PBMCs per donor were obtained by leukapheresis. General conclusions and limits of the study: Sampling was limited to blood, and TCR repertoires in tissue likely differ from TCR repertoires in blood. Estimated clonotype richness was generally larger for naive than for memory subsets. Rarefaction of sorted-subset datasets indicated incomplete sequencing despite the large sequencing depth. Compared with non-shared clonotypes, clonotypes shared by all four sorted-subset donors had higher generation probabilities. Because the study included only a small number of donors, the genetic and exposure-history diversity represented was limited. Approximately 4.8% of naive CD4, roughly 3.5% of naive CD8, approximately 2% of memory CD4, and about 0.4% of memory CD8 clonotypes were shared across four donors. Based on pairwise subsampling, the degree of clonotype sharing among donors was expected to be affected by sequencing depth.

CD8 naive samples were obtained by positive selection for CCR7 among CD45RO-negative cells, yielding a CD45RA+CCR7+ population from which TemRA cells were excluded. The donors were healthy, HIV-negative adults who had no recently reported acute infections or vaccinations. Only Caucasian adults living in Nashville, Tennessee, USA were represented among the donors. After blood collection by leukapheresis, PBMCs were isolated using Ficoll-Histopaque density gradient centrifugation and then cryopreserved in the vapor phase of liquid nitrogen. Purity and quantity of every magnetically sorted T cell population were checked by analytical flow cytometry. Each sorted fraction had its genomic DNA isolated and then quantified by UV absorbance on a Nanodrop 2000c. TCR CDR3 regions were amplified from genomic DNA by multiplex PCR using the deep immunoSEQ assay. For each cell subset, the extracted genomic DNA was distributed evenly across all wells of several immunoSEQ 96-well plates, and each plate served as one replicate. For sorted subsets, each replicate PCR was loaded with 200 ng genomic DNA, equivalent to some 27,000 T cell genomes. Purified libraries were quantified with a Qubit 3.0 fluorometer, sized on a Bioanalyzer 2100, and re-quantified with the KAPA Library Quantification kit. Each immunoSEQ 96-well plate was sequenced on its own single-read 150-cycle Illumina NextSeq 550 flow cell. The study's own analysis went as follows. Because the immunoSEQ output held only junctional sequences and lacked quality scores, the filtering could not match the filtering applied to full-length reads. Sequences were annotated with PyIR, a Python wrapper for IgBLAST v1.9, using IMGT germline references to assign V/J genes and CDR3. Reads were filtered out if the reads had weak V/J assignments (E-value above 1e-6), no CDR3, stop codons, out-of-frame junctions, or ambiguous translated residues. A V3J clonotype was defined by an identical inferred V gene, J gene, and CDR3 amino acid sequence. The percentage overlap between two repertoires was calculated by dividing the number of shared unique clonotypes by the size of the smaller repertoire. RTK rarefaction, the Chao1 estimator, and Recon v2.1 estimates of unobserved clonotypes were used to assess repertoire richness. Generation probabilities for all TCRbeta clonotypes obtained by the gDNA method from a handful of donors were computed using OLGA. Not all clones reach the TCRdb copy of this immuneACCESS table, which keeps in-frame sequences only. Checked studies attribute under half of the gap to unresolved V genes and leave the rest unexplained. D and trimming come from the DNA, and the V and J calls and clone size come from that table. This sample is represented by fewer than 1 million clones; 90% to 98% of them were singletons. The top ten clones comprise over 0.2% of the sample.

Details on this clone: Its antigen is currently not known. The input lacks base qualities; no much larger clone sits a single base away.

CDR1 is given as SGHDT and CDR2 as YYEEEE, both from the germline V gene. The V end gives up 1 base and the J end 10 bases, leaving 19 bases in the junction not matched to a gene. From cysteine to phenylalanine, the CDR3 is 19 amino acids long. The entry retains the CDR3 DNA only, 57 bases that are in frame from base 1. Sequencing was carried out using naive CD8+ T cells sorted from blood. Interpreted using the paper, the cell subset or site label stands for: CD45RA+CCR7+. The chain joins TRBV5-6 to TRBJ2-1, with 11 central nucleotides matching TRBD2. This receptor was taken from a man aged 30 to 45 in good health. The DNA sequence is TGTGCCAGCAGCTTGTCGGGACTAGCGGTCCCTATAACCCCCGGGGAGCAGTTCTTC. This encodes CASSLSGLAVPITPGEQFF.